This TCR beta chain was sequenced in a study of shared clonotypes between healthy human individuals (dated by TCRdb to the early 2020s). Study-wide context: Three men and a couple of women, aged 18 to 49 years, made up the cohort. Per donor, three plates each were used for CD4 naive and CD4 memory, two for CD8 naive, and one for CD8 memory. To estimate repertoire size and how much clonotype sharing occurs between individuals, the study deeply sequenced the blood TCR repertoires of about five healthy adults. Libraries were prepared and TCR repertoires were sequenced by different laboratories using diverse techniques, in order to increase sequencing depth and limit assay-specific biases. Between about 0.85 and 10 billion PBMCs per donor were obtained by leukapheresis. The study at large found these results: Naive subsets generally had larger estimated clonotype richness than memory subsets. Incomplete sequencing was indicated by rarefaction of sorted-subset datasets, despite the large sequencing depth. Based on pairwise subsampling, the degree of clonotype sharing among donors was expected to be affected by sequencing depth. The small number of donors limited the genetic and exposure-history diversity represented. Only blood was sampled, and tissue TCR repertoires likely differ from those in blood. Compared with non-shared clonotypes, clonotypes shared by all four sorted-subset donors had higher generation probabilities. Sharing across a handful of donors was observed for approximately 5% of naive CD4, 3.5% of naive CD8, 2% to 2.5% of memory CD4, and about 0.4% of memory CD8 clonotypes.

Using the deep immunoSEQ assay, multiplex PCR amplified TCR CDR3 regions from genomic DNA. Extracted genomic DNA from each cell subset was spread evenly across all wells of several immunoSEQ 96-well plates, with each plate serving as a replicate. For sorted subsets, each replicate PCR was loaded with roughly 0.2 ug genomic DNA, equivalent to 32,000 or so T cell genomes. Purified libraries were quantified with a Qubit 3.0 fluorometer, sized on a Bioanalyzer 2100, and re-quantified with the KAPA Library Quantification kit. A separate single-read 150-cycle Illumina NextSeq 550 flow cell was used to sequence each immunoSEQ 96-well plate. The paper's processing steps were these. Because only junctional sequences without quality scores were contained in the immunoSEQ output, filtering matching that applied to full-length reads could not be performed. To assign V/J genes and CDR3, sequences were annotated using PyIR, a Python wrapper for IgBLAST v1.9, with IMGT germline references. Reads were filtered out if the reads had weak V/J assignments (E-value above 1e-6), no CDR3, stop codons, out-of-frame junctions, or ambiguous translated residues. V3J clonotypes were defined as sequences sharing an identical inferred V gene, J gene, and CDR3 amino acid sequence. To compute the percentage overlap between repertoires, the number of shared unique clonotypes was divided by the size of the smaller repertoire. Three approaches were used to assess repertoire richness: RTK rarefaction, the Chao1 estimator, and Recon v2.1 estimates of unobserved clonotypes. OLGA was used to compute generation probabilities for all TCRbeta clonotypes that the gDNA method yielded from a few donors. Held by TCRdb, this immuneACCESS table contains in-frame sequences only and omits some clones. Under half of the omission traces to an unresolved V gene where checked; the cause of the rest is unknown. V, J and clone size derive from that table, while D and trimming were established from the DNA sequence. This sample holds 2 million to 3 million clones; 93% were observed only once. 0.36% of the sample belongs to the ten largest clones.

The germline V gene (reference sequence) gives CDR1 as LNHNV and CDR2 as YYDKDF. Trimming accounts for 3 bases at V and 7 bases at J, while the number of junction bases matched to no gene is 7. Spanning cysteine to phenylalanine, the CDR3 consists of 15 amino acids. Only CDR3 DNA is held: 45 bases, read in frame from base 1. The table lists this clone with a few counts. No antigen is known for it. No base-level quality is on record; no much larger clone is a single base apart. Donors were healthy HIV-negative adults with no recently reported acute infections or vaccinations. Every donor was a Caucasian adult living in Nashville, Tennessee, USA. CD4+ T cells were enriched by magnetic negative selection; naive cells were then positively selected on CD45RA, and the negative fraction formed the memory subset. Blood was collected by leukapheresis, and PBMCs were isolated by Ficoll-Histopaque density gradient centrifugation and then cryopreserved in liquid nitrogen vapor phase. Analytical flow cytometry was used to check the purity and quantity of every magnetically sorted T cell population. Genomic DNA was isolated from each sorted fraction and quantified by UV absorbance on a Nanodrop 2000c.

This sequence was found in a man between 18 and 29 years old in good health. Some clones in this sample may be carry-over from other donors' samples. The rearranged chain carries TRBV15 and TRBJ1-5; 9 of the junction bases match TRBD1. Sequencing was performed on naive CD4+ T cells from PBMCs. The cell subset or site label on this specimen signifies: CD45RA+ positively selected. The CDR3 region reads CATSRGQGAGQPQHF. The sequenced DNA is TGTGCCACCAGCAGGGGACAGGGTGCGGGACAGCCCCAGCATTTT.